The TCR beta chain described here comes from a study of monozygotic twins with cystic fibrosis. Only in-frame clones appear in the TCRdb table, and some are missing; sequencing was by immunoSEQ multiplex PCR. The data show under 40,000 clones, with approximately 96% seen just once and about 0.17% held by the top ten. CDR1 is KGHSH and CDR2 is LQKENI in the germline V gene. The V and J ends lost 3 bases and 0 bases respectively, with 6 bases between them. There are 13 residues in the CDR3. In the case of this clone: The antigen remains unidentified.

Notes on the study in general: In this small cohort, shared CDR3 numbers showed no association with age, concordance or disease severity. Monozygotic CF twin pairs shared significantly more nucleotide-identical clonotypes than unrelated CF individuals did. Co-twins had the most similar V usage for 13 of 16 pairs, J for 8. Clonality was generally low (median approximately 0.0088), higher in the most severe patients.

Sample: blood. The J gene is TRBJ2-7, the V gene TRBV18, with a weak D call TRBD2 (5 bases). This clonotype originated in a girl aged 2 to 10 with cystic fibrosis. The CDR3 loop is CASSPDSSYEQYF. The CDR3, as DNA: TGTGCCAGCTCACCGGACTCCTCCTACGAGCAGTACTTC.